The 23 T cell receptor beta chains below all came from one sample that was sequenced in a study of CD8+CD57+ T cells in acquired aplastic anemia. Template material for TCR beta VDJ and CDR3 profiling consisted of genomic DNA. Using its own MiXCR run on the reads, TCRdb lists one record per CDR3 protein. The sample consists of around 150,000 distinct CDR3 sequences, around half of them appearing once. Individuals selected for sequencing had exhibited CD8+CD57+ cell expansion on flow cytometry. Sequenced: sorted CD4+, CD8+, or CD8+CD57+ T cells (not recorded which) from PBMCs. These receptors were obtained from a human donor with aplastic anemia.

Comment on this clonotype: The junction departs from the called germline gene at one end, perhaps through a read error. V usage is TRBV20-1 and J usage is TRBJ1-6; no definite D call. This CDR3 is built from 14 residues. Per the germline V gene, CDR1 is DFQATT and CDR2 is SNEGSKA (reference sequence). CDR3 sequence reads: CSARVEAYSSPLHF. CDR3 bases: TGCAGTGCTAGAGTTGAAGCGTATAGTTCACCCCTCCACTTT.

This clonotype showed up many times. The chain combines TRBV9 with TRBJ2-7, with 11 bases fitting TRBD2. Germline CDR1 reads SGDLS; CDR2 reads YYNGEE. This CDR3 region has 14 residues. V trimming: 7 bases; J trimming: 0 bases; junction bases outside the gene matches: 3. CDR3 nucleotide sequence: TGTGCCAGCTCAACTAGCGGGAGCTCCTACGAGCAGTACTTC. It specifies CASSTSGSSYEQYF.

The V call is TRBV10-3, the J call TRBJ1-4; no clear D. The CDR3 totals 18 residues. The V end was cut by 6 bases, the J end by 0 bases, with 20 bases between. Germline values: CDR1 ENHRY, CDR2 SYGVKD. CDR3: CAISLQSIDSATNEKLFF. The CDR3 region has the DNA TGTGCCATCAGCTTACAGAGCATAGACTCTGCAACTAATGAAAAACTGTTTTTT.

The sample holds many counts of this clonotype. The chain has TRBV28 and TRBJ2-7; D remains unclear. Trimming cost V 3 bases and J 2 bases, with 8 bases left between them. The CDR3 is 13 residues long. CDR1 is MDHEN, CDR2 SYDVKM, per germline. The CDR3 sequence is CASSFSSAYEQYF. The CDR3 DNA reads as TGTGCCAGCAGTTTCAGTTCAGCCTACGAGCAGTACTTC.

This chain uses TRBV2 with TRBJ1-2; D uncertain. The germline CDR1 and CDR2 sequences are SNHLY and FYNNEI. The CDR3 is 13 residues long. The V gene lost 3 bases and the J gene lost 0 bases, with 5 bases spanning the gap. The CDR3 DNA sequence: TGTGCCAGCAGTGAGGGTTCTAACTATGGCTACACCTTC. Translation: CASSEGSNYGYTF.

This clonotype has a handful of counts. This chain uses TRBV27 with TRBJ1-1, with D possibly TRBD1 on 5 matching bases. Germline loops: CDR1 MNHEY, CDR2 SMNVEV (reference sequence). V was pared by 5 bases and J by 5 bases, with 18 bases between. The CDR3 spans 15 residues. The DNA of the CDR3 is TGTGCCAGCAGTAAAGGGGCTAGCAGAGATACTGAAGCTTTCTTT. This sequence encodes CASSKGASRDTEAFF.

This clonotype was picked up many times. At one end the junction does not follow the germline gene, possibly because of a read error. This chain joins TRBV7-2 and TRBJ1-1; D perhaps matches TRBD1 (6 bases). The CDR3 loop spans 17 amino acids. CDR1 is SGHTA, CDR2 FQGNSA, per germline. The CDR3 region is CASTLPNRVIGHTEAFF. The CDR3 nucleotides are TGTGCCAGCACCTTACCGAACAGGGTAATCGGTCACACTGAAGCTTTCTTT.

In this sample, this clonotype turned up a few times. In nucleotides, the CDR3 is TGTGCCAGCAGCTTAGTAGTGGAAGAGACCCAGTACTTC. Its protein is CASSLVVEETQYF. This sequence joins TRBV7-2 and TRBJ2-5; unclear D gene. V lost 1 base to trimming and J lost 3 bases, with 6 bases between them. The CDR3 loop spans 13 amino acids. CDR1 is SGHTA and CDR2 is FQGNSA in the germline V gene.

The rearrangement uses TRBV7-3 and TRBJ2-7; a possible D gene is TRBD2 (7 bases). The germline V gene has CDR1 SGHTA and CDR2 FQGTGA. The V and J ends lost 4 bases and 3 bases respectively, with 16 bases between them. The CDR3 sequence is 15 residues long. As DNA, the CDR3 is TGTGCCAGCAGCTCCCAAGGGGGGGATCGCTACGAGCAGTACTTC. Its translation: CASSSQGGDRYEQYF.

This clonotype was picked up many times. This chain uses TRBV20-1 with TRBJ1-4; the D gene is possibly TRBD1 (5 bases). Trimming pared 2 bases from V and 0 bases from J, leaving 10 bases between. The CDR3 runs 15 residues. Germline V lookup: CDR1 DFQATT, CDR2 SNEGSKA (reference sequence). CDR3 in amino acids: CSARQLGATNEKLFF. The CDR3 DNA follows: TGCAGTGCTAGACAACTGGGGGCAACTAATGAAAAACTGTTTTTT.

This clonotype was detected ten times or more. This chain links TRBV7-2 with TRBJ2-7; 7 positions match TRBD1. Germline V CDR1 and CDR2: SGHTA, FQGNSA. V lost 5 bases to trimming and J lost 0 bases; unmatched junction nucleotides: 4. CDR3 length equals 14 residues. In DNA form, the CDR3 reads TGTGCCAGCAGCACGGGACAGAACTCCTACGAGCAGTACTTC. It codes for CASSTGQNSYEQYF.

The V call is TRBV7-9, the J call TRBJ2-3; D may be TRBD1 (6 bases). Germline V lookup: CDR1 SEHNR, CDR2 FQNEAQ (reference sequence). Trimming removed 5 bases at V and 6 bases at J, with 9 bases between. The length of the CDR3 is 12 residues. CDR3 sequence: CASSQRGDTQYF. CDR3 nucleotide sequence: TGTGCCAGCAGCCAGAGGGGGGATACGCAGTATTTT.

This chain uses TRBV20-1 with TRBJ2-1, with 8 bases matching TRBD2. J was trimmed by 1 base and V by 0 bases; bases with no gene match: 11. Germline V lookup: CDR1 DFQATT, CDR2 SNEGSKA (reference sequence). This CDR3 has 18 residues. The CDR3 sequence: CSARDQASGSESYNEQFF. In DNA, the CDR3 is TGCAGTGCTAGAGATCAGGCGAGCGGGAGCGAATCCTACAATGAGCAGTTCTTC.

The table lists this clonotype with many counts. V usage is TRBV7-3 and J usage is TRBJ2-2; D uncertain. Germline loops: CDR1 SGHTA, CDR2 FQGTGA. This CDR3 region has 12 residues. Trimming shortened V by 5 bases and J by 7 bases, and 8 bases separated the two germline ends. DNA for the CDR3: TGTGCCAGCAGCCCTTGGGGCGGGGAGCTGTTTTTT. It yields the protein CASSPWGGELFF.

The CDR3 DNA follows: TGTGCCAGCAGTGGCACAAAAGGACAGGGGATTAATTCACCCCTCCACTTT. Its protein product is CASSGTKGQGINSPLHF. The genes are TRBV25-1 and TRBJ1-6; TRBD1 matches 9 bases. The V and J ends lost 4 bases and 6 bases, in that order; junction bases with no gene match: 10. Germline assignment: CDR1 MGHDK and CDR2 SYGVNS. This CDR3 spans 17 amino acids.

This clonotype has a count of ten or more. This chain connects TRBV12-5 to TRBJ2-7, with D possibly being TRBD2 (5 bases). Germline V lookup: CDR1 LGHNT, CDR2 FRNRAP. V shed 4 bases and J shed 4 bases, with 5 bases lying between them. The CDR3 length is 11 residues. The CDR3 is CASGWEYEQYF. As DNA, the CDR3 is TGTGCTAGTGGTTGGGAGTACGAGCAGTACTTC.

The chain links TRBV19 to TRBJ2-3; D could derive from TRBD1 or TRBD2 (5 bases each). Trimming removed 6 bases from V and 4 bases from J, with 17 bases in between. Per germline, CDR1 LNHDA and CDR2 SQIVND (reference sequence). This CDR3 is built from 15 residues. The CDR3 sequence is CASRASWGKPDTQYF. CDR3 DNA sequence: TGTGCCAGTAGGGCATCGTGGGGGAAGCCAGATACGCAGTATTTT.

Ten or more counts support this clonotype. The rearrangement links TRBV20-1 to TRBJ1-1; D ambiguous. Trimming pared 3 bases from V and 0 bases from J, leaving 14 bases between. This CDR3 region has 15 residues. Germline assignment: CDR1 DFQATT and CDR2 SNEGSKA (reference sequence). The CDR3 region has the DNA TGCAGTGCTAGTAGCGTCCATCAGATGAACACTGAAGCTTTCTTT. Translating gives CSASSVHQMNTEAFF.

The rearrangement links TRBV19 to TRBJ1-5, with 12 bases identical to TRBD1. The length of the CDR3 is 15 residues. V shed 6 bases and J 6 bases; nucleotides not matched to a gene: 6. In germline, CDR1 is LNHDA, CDR2 SQIVND (reference sequence). The CDR3 DNA sequence: TGTGCCAGTAGGGGACAGGGGGCGCATGGTCAGCCCCAGCATTTT. Translated, it gives CASRGQGAHGQPQHF.

Ten or more counts support this clonotype. The chain employs TRBV5-1 and TRBJ2-3; weak D call: TRBD2 (6 bases). This CDR3 has 14 amino acids. The germline gives CDR1 SGHRS, CDR2 YFSETQ. Deletions cut 0 bases from V and 6 bases from J, with 11 bases between. Here the CDR3 reads CASSLAGGEDTQYF. Here the CDR3 DNA reads TGCGCCAGCAGCTTGGCCGGGGGTGAGGATACGCAGTATTTT.

This rearrangement joins TRBV20-1 to TRBJ1-2; D not resolved. This CDR3 comprises 10 residues. The germline V gene has CDR1 DFQATT and CDR2 SNEGSKA (reference sequence). V was pared by 8 bases and J by 4 bases, with 8 bases between. The CDR3 DNA follows: TGCAGTCAAAACTCCTATGGCTACACCTTC. Amino acids: CSQNSYGYTF.

This clonotype was recorded many times. The rearrangement links TRBV6-4 to TRBJ1-2; 8 bases align to TRBD1. The V gene's germline CDR1 is MRHNA and CDR2 SNTAGT. Trimming cost V 6 bases and J 1 base; bases outside gene matches: 4. The CDR3 runs to 14 residues. CDR3 in DNA: TGTGCCAGCAGACGGGACAGGCTTAACTATGGCTACACCTTC. Its protein product is CASRRDRLNYGYTF.

This sequence joins TRBV11-3 and TRBJ2-7; D is unresolved. V was pared by 0 bases and J by 2 bases, with 8 bases between. The CDR3 extends over 14 amino acids. Per the germline V gene, CDR1 is SGHNT and CDR2 is YENEEA. The CDR3 region is CASSLEQPTYEQYF. The CDR3 DNA follows: TGTGCCAGCAGCTTAGAACAGCCTACCTACGAGCAGTACTTC.